This T cell receptor beta chain was recovered during a study of T cells after yellow fever vaccination. Study in general: Fractions of low cell number were prepared using SMART-Seq v4 Ultra Low Input. Points from the study as a whole: Though weaker, the secondary response peaked faster, on day 5 versus 15. Clones from primary vaccination mostly reappeared after the booster (around 97% CD4, under 90% CD8).

CDR1 is KGHSH, CDR2 LQKENI, per germline. The V gene end was trimmed by 5 bases and the J gene end by 5 bases; junction bases not matched to a gene: 10. This CDR3 has 18 residues. The table lists this clonotype with a few counts. Its antigen remains unidentified. 5'RACE template switching produced TCR cDNA carrying a universal primer site and UMIs. TCRdb independently ran MiXCR on the 5' RACE reads; one entry per CDR3 protein. The data hold some 400,000 distinct CDR3 sequences, with 6.2% observed a single time. This receptor was taken from a young man who received the YFV17D yellow fever vaccine. The chain carries TRBV18 and TRBJ2-2; TRBD2 agrees at 14 bases. Specimen: PBMCs, collected 5 days after the yellow fever booster vaccination. CDR3 bases: TGTGCCAGCTCATCGGGACTAGCGGGAGTTATTGGGACCGGGGAGCTGTTTTTT. Its translation: CASSSGLAGVIGTGELFF.